A selection of T cell receptor beta chains follows, all from one sample in a study of T cell responses to AZD1222 COVID-19 vaccine. TCRdb's copy holds only in-frame clones and misses some; the assay was immunoSEQ multiplex PCR. Among around 100,000 clones listed, around 82% were seen once. The source material was peripheral blood, sampled on day 0 of AZD1222 vaccination. The source of these receptors is an adult in good health. CDR3s leave out the opening cysteine and the closing phenylalanine or tryptophan. Clone size is stated in some rows and not others, as once, few, many or a class when expanded.

size,J,V,CDR3
.,TRBJ2-1,TRBV7-3,ASSEQTGVVF
.,TRBJ2-5,TRBV6-1,ASSEASGGQETQY
.,TRBJ1-1,TRBV3-1/TRBV3-2,ASSQAGVKAF
.,TRBJ2-3,TRBV12-3/TRBV12-4,ASGPRSVDTQY
once,TRBJ1-2,TRBV25-1,AISGGAGYT
.,TRBJ2-5,TRBV12-5,ASGFDRETQY
once,TRBJ1-2,TRBV24-1,ATSERTTGLYHYGYT
.,TRBJ1-2,TRBV5-6,ASSRITNYGYT
once,TRBJ2-5,TRBV5-1,ASSLGGAQETQY
.,TRBJ2-1,TRBV28,ASLSSYSYNEQF
.,TRBJ2-2,TRBV27,ASSGVLNTGELF
few,TRBJ1-4,TRBV7-6,ASSLEPGFNEKLF
few,TRBJ2-3,TRBV12-5,ASALEGGGTDTQY
.,TRBJ2-1,TRBV12-3/TRBV12-4,ASRFGQEQF
.,TRBJ2-7,TRBV5-1,ASSLEGTGYEQY
once,TRBJ2-1,TRBV12-5,ASGKGQSSYNEQF
.,TRBJ1-2,TRBV6-2/TRBV6-3,ASSYSAQGVGYT
once,TRBJ2-1,TRBV4-1,ASSPPPGQGSNEQF
.,TRBJ1-6,TRBV5-6,ASSRVLNSYNSPLH
medium-sized,TRBJ2-2,TRBV2,ASSEVAASNTGELF
once,TRBJ2-7,TRBV6-5,ASSYSGQPVSYEQY
.,TRBJ1-2,TRBV12-3/TRBV12-4,ASSGNGGGYT
.,TRBJ1-3,TRBV7-2,ASSLGGARGNTIY
few,TRBJ2-2,TRBV6-1,ASSDLGYAGELF
.,TRBJ2-7,TRBV7-2,ASSSLTLPPYEQY
.,TRBJ2-5,TRBV7-7,ASSPGEVETQY
few,TRBJ2-3,TRBV21-1,ASRRDSTTDTQY
.,TRBJ2-3,TRBV19,ASSLGRAWGTDTQY
.,TRBJ1-4,TRBV11-2,ASSPAGTGKEKLF
.,TRBJ2-5,TRBV6-6,ASSYSPTVQETQY
.,TRBJ1-4,TRBV7-2,ASSTRILNEKLF
.,TRBJ2-2,TRBV6-5,ASSPGQGMTGELF
once,TRBJ2-7,TRBV7-2,ASSRHGSGRTEQY
.,TRBJ1-5,TRBV6-1,ASTLQGDYQPQH
.,TRBJ1-4,TRBV4-2,ASSQEWRPRGEKLF
.,TRBJ2-1,TRBV7-9,ASSPPGQGMNNEQF
.,TRBJ2-1,TRBV19,ASVARGTNEQF
.,TRBJ2-5,TRBV29-1,SERGGRGTQY
.,TRBJ2-3,TRBV6-5,ASSTSGVRTDTQY
.,TRBJ2-7,TRBV5-5,ASRHYPGQQY
.,TRBJ2-2,TRBV20-1,SASTAGYNTGELF
.,TRBJ1-1,TRBV19,ASTAGGTEAF
.,TRBJ1-3,TRBV2,ASSPNSAGGNTIY
.,TRBJ2-6,TRBV18,ASSRGIGANVLT
.,TRBJ2-5,TRBV5-1,ASMRGGRETQY
.,TRBJ1-5,TRBV19,ASSPMGSNQPQH
.,TRBJ1-6,TRBV19,ASNQGQRDNNSPLH
once,TRBJ1-5,TRBV7-2,ASSSPGGGNQPQH
once,TRBJ1-1,TRBV6-6,ASLKGSLMNTEAF
.,TRBJ1-5,TRBV2,ASSEGLPNQPQH
.,TRBJ2-3,TRBV14,ASSPRLAASVQY
.,TRBJ1-1,TRBV3-1/TRBV3-2,ASSQGQGNTEAF
.,TRBJ1-1,TRBV3-1/TRBV3-2,ASSQVPGANTEAF
once,TRBJ2-3,TRBV11-3,ASSLLGRADTQY
.,TRBJ1-6,TRBV28,ASSLSQDYNSPLH
few,TRBJ2-5,TRBV2,ASSVGETQY
once,TRBJ1-5,TRBV6-2/TRBV6-3,ASSYVTADQPQH
once,TRBJ2-7,TRBV9,ASSPRTSGRPEY
many,TRBJ2-7,TRBV5-6,ASSLGTVNEQY